This T cell receptor beta chain originates from a study of CD8+ T cells in alopecia areata (dated by TCRdb to between 2018 and 2020). A note on the overall study: The treated patients, all with moderate-to-severe alopecia areata, were enrolled in an open-label pilot trial of oral tofacitinib given at 5 to 10 mg twice daily. Tofacitinib was administered for 6 to 18 months, and 6 months of follow-up off drug were then conducted to assess delayed response and recurrence. In both human patients and the C3H/HeJ mouse model, the study applied high-throughput TCRbeta sequencing to look at T cell clonal expansion in alopecia areata. Scalp tissue and sorted CD4+ and CD8+ peripheral blood T cells from patchy and totalis/universalis alopecia areata patients and from healthy controls were covered by human TCRbeta sequencing. Patients on tofacitinib were biopsied at baseline and after 4 and 24 weeks of treatment, and several of the patients also had a later scalp biopsy. Scalp clonality was compared among normal scalp (n=4), patchy alopecia areata scalp (n=8), and alopecia totalis/universalis scalp (n=8). RNA came from the PAXgene miRNA kit for fixed scalp, the miRNeasy kit for PBMCs, and the RNeasy kit for mouse skin. TCRbeta CDR3 regions were amplified by immunoSEQ multiplex PCR with 35 Vbeta forward and 13 Jbeta reverse primers.

Cut back by 2 bases and 4 bases, the V and J ends lie 9 bases apart. The germline V gene encodes CDR1 MNHEY and CDR2 SMNVEV (reference sequence). The CDR3 contains 14 residues, cysteine and phenylalanine counted. CDR3 DNA only is kept here, 42 bases in frame from base 1. The label giving this sample's time point can be read as: baseline before oral tofacitinib. Peripheral blood and lesional scalp punch biopsies were obtained from patients with alopecia areata. After PBMCs were isolated by density centrifugation and stained for CD3, CD4 and CD8, a FACSAria was used to sort CD4+ and CD8+ T cells. The research as a whole found: Compared with normal scalp, lesional scalp had higher clonality and more expanded CD8+ clones, particularly in alopecia totalis/universalis, a pattern that suggests antigenic drive. TCR sequences shared between patients were less clear than in mice, possibly partly because of HLA diversity in the patient population. Unlike mouse skin, where gammadelta T cells dominate, normal human skin contains resident alphabeta T cells that get sequenced too, which complicates analysis of the scalp TCR repertoire.

Notes on this clone: Its antigen is currently not known. There are no base qualities to consult, and no much larger clone falls within one base.

Library creation used the immunoSEQ multiplex PCR assay. For TCR sequencing, RNA was extracted from every sample and reverse transcribed into cDNA to serve as template. SuperScript III was used to make first-strand cDNA, primed with a 2:1 mix of oligo-dT and random hexamers. Amplification bias was assessed with a synthetic immune receptor repertoire, and residual bias was removed computationally. In the authors' own workflow: Raw reads were preprocessed for error removal, and CDR3 was defined according to IMGT conventions as running from the conserved cysteine to phenylalanine. To get clonality, Shannon entropy was normalized by log2 of the number of productive unique TCRs and the result was subtracted from 1. Scalp TCRbeta sequences were cross-referenced with sorted blood CD4 and CD8 repertoires so that the CD4 or CD8 identity of scalp clones could be inferred. This immuneACCESS table, as held by TCRdb, lists in-frame sequences with V and J called but not all clones. Of the missing ones, under half trace to an unresolved V gene in checked studies; the others have no known cause. That table furnishes V, J and clone size, whereas the DNA furnished D and trimming. Recorded for this sample are roughly 200,000 clones; roughly 65% of them occurred a single time. The biggest ten clones account for 1.7% of the sample.

The V and J genes are TRBV27 and TRBJ2-1; the D gene assignment is ambiguous. Sequences were derived from CD4+ T cells sorted from blood, sampled at week 0. The TCR comes from a human donor with alopecia areata. The bases are TGTGCCAGCAGTTTAGTGGCGGCTTACAATGAGCAGTTCTTC. This sequence encodes CASSLVAAYNEQFF.